This T cell receptor beta chain was identified in a study of T-cell reconstitution after alpha-beta-depleted transplantation in children. The V gene lost 0 bases and the J gene lost 5 bases, with 11 bases spanning the gap. The CDR3 contains 16 residues. Germline V lookup: CDR1 PRHDT, CDR2 FYEKMQ (reference sequence). Unique molecular identifiers were used to barcode this TCRbeta library. MiXCR was run by TCRdb on the PCR reads, yielding one entry per CDR3 protein. The sample lists over 550,000 distinct CDR3 sequences; about 11% were seen once. This clonotype has more than one count but fewer than ten.

This TCR came from a human donor who donated a stem cell graft to a child with acute myeloid leukemia. Source: PBMCs from the stem cell graft donor, taken from the stem cell graft. The chain has TRBV13 and TRBJ1-6; D may be TRBD1 (5 bases). The CDR3 reads CASSLGRGTNNSPLHF. DNA for the CDR3: TGTGCCAGCAGCTTAGGCCGGGGGACTAATAATTCACCCCTCCACTTT. The whole variable domain, filled in from reference TRBV13 and TRBJ1-6, reads AAGVIQSPRHLIKEKRETATLKCYPIPRHDTVYWYQQGPGQDPQFLISFYEKMQSDKGSIPDRFSAQQFSDYHSELNMSSLELGDSALYFCASSLGRGTNNSPLHFGNGTRLTVT.